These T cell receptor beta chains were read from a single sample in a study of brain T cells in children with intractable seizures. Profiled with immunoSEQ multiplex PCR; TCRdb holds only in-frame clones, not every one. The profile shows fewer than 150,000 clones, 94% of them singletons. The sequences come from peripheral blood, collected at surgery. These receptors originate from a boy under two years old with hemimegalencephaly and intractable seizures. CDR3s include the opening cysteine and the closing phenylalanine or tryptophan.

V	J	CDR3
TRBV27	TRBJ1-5	CASSLRYYRDSNQPQHF
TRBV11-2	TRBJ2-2	CASKPPLAGENTGELFF
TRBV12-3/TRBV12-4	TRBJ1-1	CASSQGGNTEAFF
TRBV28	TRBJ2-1	CASSPPGTGGYNEQFF
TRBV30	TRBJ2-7	CAWQGRGNEQYF
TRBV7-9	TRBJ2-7	CASSLGTGGGEQYF
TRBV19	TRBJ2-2	CASSILAGLGNTGELFF
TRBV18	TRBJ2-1	CASSYRDSSYNEQFF
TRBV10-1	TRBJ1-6	CASSESDSPLHF
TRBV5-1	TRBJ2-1	CASSFTSGRAGNEQFF
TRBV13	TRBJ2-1	CASSGAGNEQFF
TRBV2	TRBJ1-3	CASSERVRPRTGNTIYF
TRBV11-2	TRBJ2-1	CASSLQGYEQFF
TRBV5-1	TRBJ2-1	CASRTPLAGGSHHEQFF
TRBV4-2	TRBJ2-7	CASSHPGLAGRSYEQYF
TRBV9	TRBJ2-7	CASSVLAGGQYEQYF
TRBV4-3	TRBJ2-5	CASSLAPRGRTGTQYF
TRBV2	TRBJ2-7	CASSSLAGAYEQYF
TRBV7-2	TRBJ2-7	CASSLGTSGSYEQYF
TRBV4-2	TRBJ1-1	CASSQGGAGTEAFF
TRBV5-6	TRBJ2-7	CASSSRDRVSYEQYF
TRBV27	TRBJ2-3	CASSHRGGSSTDTQYF
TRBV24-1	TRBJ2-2	CATSAPGGNTGELFF
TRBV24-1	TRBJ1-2	CATSDTRGNGYTF
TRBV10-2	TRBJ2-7	CASSVLAGGFHEQYF
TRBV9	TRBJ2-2	CASSARGWAGELFF
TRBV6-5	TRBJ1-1	CASSYGTGDTEAFF
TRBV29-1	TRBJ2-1	CSFRGTSGRGGEQFF